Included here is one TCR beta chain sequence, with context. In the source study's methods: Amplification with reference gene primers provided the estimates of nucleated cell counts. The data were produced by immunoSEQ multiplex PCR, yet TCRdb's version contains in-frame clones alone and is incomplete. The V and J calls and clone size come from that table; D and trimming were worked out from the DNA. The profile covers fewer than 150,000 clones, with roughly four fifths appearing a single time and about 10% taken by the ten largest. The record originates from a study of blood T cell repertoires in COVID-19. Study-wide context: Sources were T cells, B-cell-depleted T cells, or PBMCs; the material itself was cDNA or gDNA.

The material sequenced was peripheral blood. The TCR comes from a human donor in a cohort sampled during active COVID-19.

The CDR3 nucleotides read TGTGCCAGCAGCTCCTGGACAGGGGGCACTGAAGCTTTCTTT. It encodes CASSSWTGGTEAFF. The chain uses TRBV5-4 and TRBJ1-1; 10 nucleotides match TRBD1. Germline V lookup: CDR1 SGHNT, CDR2 YYREEE (reference sequence). CDR3 length equals 14 residues. Losses at the gene ends were 3 bases for V and 4 bases for J; bases not matched to a gene: 3.